These 5 T cell receptor beta chains were sequenced from one sample in a study of shared clonotypes between healthy human individuals. This table comes from immunoSEQ multiplex PCR, and its TCRdb copy is limited to in-frame clones, with some not included. This sample has hundreds of thousands of clones, with roughly 95% found just once. Positively selected for CCR7, the CD45RO-negative cells used as naive CD8 cells excluded terminally differentiated effector memory CD45RA+ cells. The sequenced sample was naive CD8+ T cells sorted from blood. All receptors derive from a woman in her thirties in good health.

V usage is TRBV5-4 and J usage is TRBJ2-7, with D possibly called TRBD1 or TRBD2 (5 bases each). The CDR3 has 12 amino acids. CDR1 is SGHNT and CDR2 is YYREEE in the germline V gene (reference sequence). Trimming took 5 bases from V and 7 from J, leaving 13 bases between them. Written as DNA, the CDR3 is TGTGCCAGCAGGGGGCCTTCGGGAGAGCAGTACTTC. Translating gives CASRGPSGEQYF.

The genes are TRBV28 and TRBJ2-2; D gene ambiguous. Germline CDR1 and CDR2: MDHEN and SYDVKM. V shed 3 bases and J shed 3 bases, with 17 bases lying between them. CDR3 length: 17 residues. The CDR3 is CASSFNSHTEDTGELFF. CDR3 bases: TGTGCCAGCAGTTTCAACAGCCACACCGAAGACACCGGGGAGCTGTTTTTT.

V usage is TRBV27 and J usage is TRBJ1-1, with a tentative D call TRBD1 (6 bases). The V gene's germline CDR1 is MNHEY and CDR2 SMNVEV (reference sequence). CDR3 length equals 15 residues. V was cut by 0 bases and J by 6 bases, with 14 bases left in between. CDR3 sequence reads: CASSLSGGSYAEAFF. CDR3 DNA: TGTGCCAGCAGTTTATCAGGGGGGTCATACGCTGAAGCTTTCTTT.

The chain couples TRBV28 to TRBJ2-2; tentative D call: TRBD2 (6 bases). Trimming shortened V by 2 bases and J by 4 bases, and 14 bases separated the two germline ends. Germline V gene lookup returns CDR1 MDHEN and CDR2 SYDVKM. The CDR3 consists of 16 residues. CDR3 nucleotides: TGTGCCAGCAGTTTACTGGGGACTCGGGGCACCGGGGAGCTGTTTTTT. Translating gives CASSLLGTRGTGELFF. Full variable domain (missing parts from reference TRBV28 and TRBJ2-2): DVKVTQSSRYLVKRTGEKVFLECVQDMDHENMFWYRQDPGLGLRLIYFSYDVKMKEKGDIPEGYSVSREKKERFSLILESASTNQTSMYLCASSLLGTRGTGELFFGEGSRLTVL.

The V and J genes are TRBV2 and TRBJ1-2; D remains unclear. Germline values: CDR1 SNHLY, CDR2 FYNNEI. V shed 1 base and J shed 5 bases, with 8 bases lying between them. CDR3 length: 13 amino acids. CDR3 amino acids: CASSEEVRYGYTF. CDR3 bases: TGTGCCAGCAGTGAAGAAGTTAGGTATGGCTACACCTTC.